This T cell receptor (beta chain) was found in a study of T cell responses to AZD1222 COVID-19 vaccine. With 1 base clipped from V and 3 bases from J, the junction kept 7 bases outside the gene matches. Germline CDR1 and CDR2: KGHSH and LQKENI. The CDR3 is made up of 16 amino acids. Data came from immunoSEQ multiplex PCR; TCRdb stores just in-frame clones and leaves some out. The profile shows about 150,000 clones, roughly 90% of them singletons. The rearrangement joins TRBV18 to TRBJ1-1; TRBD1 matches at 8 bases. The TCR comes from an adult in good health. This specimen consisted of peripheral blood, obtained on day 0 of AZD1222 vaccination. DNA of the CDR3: TGTGCCAGCTCACCACGGCCCGGGACAGGCGACACTGAAGCTTTCTTT. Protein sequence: CASSPRPGTGDTEAFF.